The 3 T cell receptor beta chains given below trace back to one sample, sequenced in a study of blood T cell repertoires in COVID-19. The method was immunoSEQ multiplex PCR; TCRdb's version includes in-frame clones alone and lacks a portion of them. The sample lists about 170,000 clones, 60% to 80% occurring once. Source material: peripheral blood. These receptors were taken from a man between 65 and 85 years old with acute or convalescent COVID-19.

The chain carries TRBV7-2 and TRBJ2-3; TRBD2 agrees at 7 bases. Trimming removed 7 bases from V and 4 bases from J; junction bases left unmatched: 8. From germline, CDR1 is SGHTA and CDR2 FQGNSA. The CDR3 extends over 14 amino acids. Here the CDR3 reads CASTYSLAADTQYF. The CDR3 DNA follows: TGTGCCAGCACCTACAGTCTAGCGGCAGATACGCAGTATTTT.

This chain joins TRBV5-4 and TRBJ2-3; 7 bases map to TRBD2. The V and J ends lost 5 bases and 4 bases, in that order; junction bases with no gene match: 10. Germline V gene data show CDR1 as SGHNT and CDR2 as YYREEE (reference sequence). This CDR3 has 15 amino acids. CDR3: CASSGSAGASDTQYF. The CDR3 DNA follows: TGTGCCAGCAGTGGTTCTGCGGGAGCATCAGATACGCAGTATTTT.

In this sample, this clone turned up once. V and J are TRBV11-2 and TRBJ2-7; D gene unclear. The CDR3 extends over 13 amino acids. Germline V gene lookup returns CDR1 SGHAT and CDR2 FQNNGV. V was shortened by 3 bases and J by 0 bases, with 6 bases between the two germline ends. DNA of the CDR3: TGTGCCAGCAGCTTGGGCCGCTCCTACGAGCAGTACTTC. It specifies CASSLGRSYEQYF.